The 20 T cell receptor beta chains below come from one sample, sequenced in a study of vaccination effects on CD4 cells after COVID-19. Only in-frame clones appear in the TCRdb table, and some are missing; sequencing was by immunoSEQ multiplex PCR. The table shows tens of thousands of clones, with about two thirds occurring only once. In the ViraFEST assay, antigen-specific CD4+ clonotypes were identified by expansion after peptide-pool stimulation. Culturing for nine to ten days preceded CD4+ T cell isolation. Among the vaccine recipients, none had a prior SARS-CoV-2 infection, and nucleocapsid antibodies were negative. Their antigens are not known. The source was CD4+ T cells from PBMCs cultured with SARS-CoV-2 spike peptides, collected before COVID-19 vaccination. Receptors were obtained from a human donor who received a COVID-19 vaccine.

The chain combines TRBV28 with TRBJ2-1, with D possibly matching TRBD2 (5 bases). CDR1 and CDR2 (germline): MDHEN, SYDVKM. The ends were cut back, 1 base at V and 4 bases at J, with 14 bases in the middle. This CDR3 contains 16 residues. In DNA, the CDR3 is TGTGCCAGCAGTTTATTCGCCAAGCGGCGATACAATGAGCAGTTCTTC. The encoded protein is CASSLFAKRRYNEQFF.

The chain couples TRBV7-2 to TRBJ1-2, with 9 bases aligning to TRBD1. The CDR3 has 17 residues. Germline trimming cut 3 bases from V and 4 bases from J; bases unmatched to any gene: 12. The germline V gene encodes CDR1 SGHTA and CDR2 FQGNSA. In DNA, the CDR3 is TGTGCCAGCAGCTTTGAACCGGGACAGGGCTACATCTATGGCTACACCTTC. Its translation: CASSFEPGQGYIYGYTF.

V is TRBV25-1 and J is TRBJ1-1, with D perhaps matching TRBD1 (5 bases). V was cut by 7 bases and J by 7 bases, with 13 bases left in between. Germline-derived CDR1 and CDR2 are MGHDK and SYGVNS. The CDR3 is 12 amino acids. The DNA for the CDR3 is TGTGCCAGCAAACTTGGGGCGTATGAAGCTTTCTTT. It specifies CASKLGAYEAFF. Supplemented by reference TRBV25-1 and TRBJ1-1, the full variable domain reads EADIYQTPRYLVIGTGKKITLECSQTMGHDKMYWYQQDPGMELHLIHYSYGVNSTEKGDLSSESTVSRIRTEHFPLTLESARPSHTSQYLCASKLGAYEAFFGQGTRLTVV.

This rearrangement joins TRBV14 to TRBJ1-2; D is uncertain. The V and J ends lost 1 base and 5 bases respectively, with 17 bases between them. Germline V lookup: CDR1 SGHDN, CDR2 FVKESK. The CDR3 length is 16 residues. The CDR3 DNA is TGTGCCAGCAGCCAAGGCCCTGACCGTGGAATGTATGGCTACACCTTC. It yields the protein CASSQGPDRGMYGYTF.

This rearrangement joins TRBV3-1 (or the pseudogene TRBV3-2) to TRBJ2-5, with 9 bases aligning to TRBD2. The V gene's germline CDR1 is LGHDT and CDR2 YNNKEL (reference sequence). This CDR3 contains 18 residues. Trimming took 1 base from V and 0 from J; bases not matched to a gene: 9. DNA for the CDR3: TGTGCCAGCAGCCAAGGAAGACTAGCGGAACAGTACCAAGAGACCCAGTACTTC. This sequence encodes CASSQGRLAEQYQETQYF.

The chain carries TRBV28 and TRBJ2-2; D remains unclear. V was cut by 7 bases and J by 2 bases, with 14 bases left in between. The CDR3 is made up of 15 amino acids. CDR1 and CDR2 from the germline V gene are MDHEN and SYDVKM. This CDR3 reads CASKMGTANTGELFF. The CDR3 nucleotides are TGTGCCAGCAAGATGGGAACCGCAAACACCGGGGAGCTGTTTTTT.

The chain links TRBV10-2 to TRBJ2-7, with no clear D. Germline CDR1 reads WSHSY; CDR2 reads SAAADI. The V and J ends lost 7 bases and 2 bases respectively, with 9 bases between them. The CDR3 covers 12 residues. CDR3 sequence: CASTRAAYEQYF. DNA for the CDR3: TGCGCCAGCACCCGAGCTGCCTACGAGCAGTACTTC.

The chain combines TRBV4-3 with TRBJ2-1; TRBD2 matches 12 bases. CDR1 LGHNA and CDR2 YSLEER come from the germline V gene. The junction had 12 bases not matched to a gene; V was cut back by 4 bases and J by 5 bases. The CDR3 runs 18 residues. The chain's CDR3 is CASSPRTSGVEGNNEQFF. The DNA of the CDR3 is TGCGCCAGCAGCCCGCGGACTAGCGGGGTCGAAGGAAACAATGAGCAGTTCTTC.

This chain links TRBV5-1 with TRBJ1-4; TRBD1 matches at 9 bases. J was trimmed by 7 bases and V by 0 bases; bases with no gene match: 7. The CDR3 sequence is 16 residues long. Germline CDR1 and CDR2: SGHRS and YFSETQ. In DNA form, the CDR3 reads TGCGCCAGCAGCTTGGGGGCTGGGACAGGGACTGAAAAACTGTTTTTT. Translated, it gives CASSLGAGTGTEKLFF.

The chain uses TRBV6-6 and TRBJ1-5; D might be TRBD1 (6 bases). Trimming shortened V by 5 bases and J by 3 bases, and 8 bases separated the two germline ends. The CDR3 spans 13 residues. CDR1 and CDR2 from the germline V gene are MNHNY and SVGAGI (reference sequence). The CDR3 sequence: CASSQGPNQPQHF. The CDR3, as DNA: TGTGCCAGCAGTCAGGGGCCCAATCAGCCCCAGCATTTT.

The V gene is TRBV18, the J gene TRBJ1-1; the D is unclear. The germline V gene encodes CDR1 KGHSH and CDR2 LQKENI. The V gene lost 5 bases and the J gene lost 0 bases, with 10 bases spanning the gap. This CDR3 region has 14 residues. The DNA of the CDR3 is TGTGCCAGCTCAGGTCTCCGGGTGAACACTGAAGCTTTCTTT. Its translation is CASSGLRVNTEAFF.

The rearrangement joins TRBV2 to TRBJ2-5; tentatively, D is TRBD1 (6 bases). The CDR3 totals 14 residues. Trimming shortened V by 1 base and J by 4 bases, and 10 bases separated the two germline ends. In germline, CDR1 is SNHLY, CDR2 FYNNEI. This CDR3 reads CASSEVGAGETQYF. The CDR3 coding sequence is TGTGCCAGCAGTGAAGTGGGGGCGGGAGAGACCCAGTACTTC.

J is TRBJ2-7 and V is TRBV6-5; 9 nucleotides align to TRBD1. V lost 6 bases to trimming and J lost 1 base; unmatched junction nucleotides: 4. The CDR3 length is 14 residues. Germline loops: CDR1 MNHEY, CDR2 SVGAGI. The CDR3 DNA reads as TGTGCCAGCAGCCCGGACAGGGGATCCTACGAGCAGTACTTC. Translating gives CASSPDRGSYEQYF.

This sequence joins TRBV5-5 and TRBJ2-7; 7 bases line up with TRBD2. In germline, CDR1 is SGHKS, CDR2 YYEKEE (reference sequence). This CDR3 has 15 amino acids. The J segment lost 3 bases and the V segment lost 2 bases, leaving 8 bases of the junction unmatched. Written as DNA, the CDR3 is TGTGCCAGCAGCTTAGCTAGCGGAGATATCTACGAGCAGTACTTC. It yields the protein CASSLASGDIYEQYF. Complete variable domain (other parts from reference TRBV5-5 and TRBJ2-7): DAGVTQSPTHLIKTRGQQVTLRCSPISGHKSVSWYQQVLGQGPQFIFQYYEKEERGRGNFPDRFSARQFPNYSSELNVNALLLGDSALYLCASSLASGDIYEQYFGPGTRLTVT.

The rearrangement uses TRBV18 and TRBJ1-2; TRBD1 is a possible D gene (6 bases). Germline CDR1 KGHSH, CDR2 LQKENI. CDR3 length: 14 amino acids. Trimming removed 3 bases at V and 5 bases at J, with 13 bases between. CDR3: CASSPAGGTYGYTF. The CDR3 nucleotides read TGTGCCAGCTCACCGGCGGGGGGCACTTATGGCTACACCTTC.

The V gene is TRBV27, the J gene TRBJ1-3, with 9 nucleotides matching TRBD1. Germline V CDR1 and CDR2: MNHEY, SMNVEV (reference sequence). Unmatched junction bases numbered 0, after V lost 6 bases and J lost 3 bases. The CDR3 has 13 amino acids. This CDR3 is CASRGQGGNTIYF. The CDR3 region has the DNA TGTGCCAGCAGGGGACAGGGTGGAAACACCATATATTTT.

The rearrangement joins TRBV4-1 to TRBJ1-5; TRBD1 might be the D (6 bases). CDR1 is MGHRA and CDR2 is YSYEKL in the germline V gene. CDR3 length: 14 amino acids. With 1 base removed from V and 6 bases from J, the gap between germline ends came to 10 bases. The CDR3 protein is CASSQAVGAQPQHF. CDR3 DNA: TGCGCCAGCAGCCAAGCGGTGGGGGCTCAGCCCCAGCATTTT.

The sample holds a few counts of this clone. The rearrangement joins TRBV19 to TRBJ2-1, with D possibly being TRBD2 (5 bases). This CDR3 contains 12 residues. CDR1 is LNHDA and CDR2 is SQIVND in the germline V gene (reference sequence). The germline V and J ends were trimmed by 10 bases and 5 bases, with 12 bases remaining between them. The CDR3 DNA sequence: TGTGCCACCGTGAGGCGGGACAATGAGCAGTTCTTC. It specifies CATVRRDNEQFF.

The rearrangement uses TRBV7-3 and TRBJ2-2; D is ambiguous. CDR3 length: 14 amino acids. Germline CDR1 reads SGHTA; CDR2 reads FQGTGA. V lost 5 bases to trimming and J lost 6 bases, with 13 bases between them. The CDR3 loop is CASSPLSRSGELFF. CDR3 in DNA: TGTGCCAGCAGCCCCCTCTCCAGATCCGGGGAGCTGTTTTTT.

J is TRBJ1-2 and V is TRBV5-4; 8 bases line up with TRBD1. The CDR3 loop spans 14 amino acids. From germline, CDR1 is SGHNT and CDR2 YYREEE (reference sequence). V gave up 0 bases and J gave up 7 bases; unmatched junction bases: 5. CDR3 sequence: CASSLESTGGGYTF. As DNA, the CDR3 is TGTGCCAGCAGCTTGGAAAGTACAGGGGGTGGCTACACCTTC.